These T cell receptor beta chains were read from a single sample in a study of OX40 agonist ivuxolimab in advanced cancers. Generated by immunoSEQ multiplex PCR, the TCRdb table keeps only in-frame clones and is missing some. This table holds around 30,000 clones, roughly nine tenths found once. The starting material was CD4+ or CD8+ T cells sorted from blood, obtained in a trial of the OX40 agonist ivuxolimab. All receptors come from an adult with an advanced solid tumor such as melanoma, head and neck, liver or kidney cancer. CDR3s include the opening cysteine and the closing phenylalanine or tryptophan. D genes are given only for firm matches.

J,length,V,D,CDR3
TRBJ2-6,20,TRBV9,NA,CASSVLTGGVPSRGQPVLTF
TRBJ2-3,14,TRBV27,NA,CASSIGTSTDTQYF
TRBJ2-3,12,TRBV7-3,NA,CASSLIGDTQYF
TRBJ2-3,14,TRBV5-1,NA,CASVAGMSTDTQYF
TRBJ2-3,16,TRBV27,TRBD1,CASSGAGQGGTDTQYF
TRBJ2-5,16,TRBV13,NA,CASSSSLRQVGETQYF
TRBJ2-2,17,TRBV14,NA,CASSQDGNTANTGELFF
TRBJ2-1,14,TRBV30,TRBD2,CAWNSGRDYNEQFF
TRBJ2-5,14,TRBV2,TRBD2,CATYPGRGVETQYF
TRBJ2-1,16,TRBV6-6,TRBD2,CASSTDLAGDNNEQFF
TRBJ2-5,17,TRBV5-1,TRBD2,CASSLTGLAGIGETQYF
TRBJ2-7,15,TRBV6-5,TRBD2,CASSYWSSGAYEQYF
TRBJ2-7,16,TRBV5-8,TRBD2,CATPGTSGSFAYEQYF
TRBJ2-7,16,TRBV4-1,NA,CASSQDPRETPYEQYF
TRBJ2-7,13,TRBV7-9,TRBD1,CASSQDRAYEQYF
TRBJ1-6,13,TRBV5-4,NA,CASSESQYSPLHF
TRBJ2-7,15,TRBV5-4,NA,CASSVGWDAYYEQYF
TRBJ2-2,13,TRBV7-9,NA,CASSLEWDGELFF
TRBJ2-5,14,TRBV6-5,NA,CASKGGGRQETQYF
TRBJ2-3,12,TRBV4-1,NA,CASSQGPDTQYF
TRBJ2-5,15,TRBV11-2,TRBD2,CASSYPSGGLETQYF
TRBJ2-7,14,TRBV6-1,NA,CASSEANLGEEQYF
TRBJ2-7,19,TRBV21-1,NA,CASSKNRAPSGALTYEQYF
TRBJ2-1,14,TRBV2,TRBD2,CASSPSPGGGEQFF
TRBJ1-1,16,TRBV7-9,TRBD1,CASSLPPGQGNTEAFF
TRBJ2-5,14,TRBV7-6,NA,CASSLWAPEETQYF
TRBJ2-7,15,TRBV19,TRBD1,CASSIGTGISYEQYF
TRBJ2-7,14,TRBV7-3,TRBD2,CASSLGGRADEQYF
TRBJ2-7,14,TRBV5-4,NA,CASSLERAGHEQYF
TRBJ2-7,16,TRBV9,TRBD1,CASSVAPYGQAYEQYF
TRBJ1-3,17,TRBV18,NA,CASSPAGQAISGNTIYF
TRBJ2-7,13,TRBV29-1,TRBD2,CSVEEGGDYEQYF
TRBJ2-7,16,TRBV5-4,TRBD2,CASSQALAGGSYEQYF
TRBJ2-6,15,TRBV28,NA,CASSLWGTGANVLTF
TRBJ2-1,15,TRBV6-5,TRBD2,CASSYTGGFYNEQFF
TRBJ1-4,16,TRBV7-2,NA,CASSSGTIPTNEKLFF
TRBJ1-2,14,TRBV13,NA,CASKFRGSNYGYTF
TRBJ2-1,16,TRBV7-2,NA,CASSLDGYQIYNEQFF
TRBJ2-7,14,TRBV28,TRBD2,CASTSGTTRYEQYF
TRBJ2-3,13,TRBV7-9,NA,CASTPGGTDTQYF
TRBJ2-7,14,TRBV28,TRBD2,CASSLAGELPEQYF
TRBJ1-5,14,TRBV5-1,NA,CASSLVLPGQPQHF
TRBJ1-2,12,TRBV7-2,NA,CANTRGLEGYTF
TRBJ2-5,14,TRBV4-1,NA,CASSQQNTGETQYF
TRBJ2-1,17,TRBV27,NA,CASSSLLNRDHYNEQFF
TRBJ2-5,19,TRBV2,TRBD2,CASFSAAGVVGGGQETQYF
TRBJ1-1,15,TRBV7-8,NA,CASSDPGHRNTEAFF
TRBJ2-2,13,TRBV6-5,NA,CASSRGSAGELFF
TRBJ2-2,18,TRBV4-1,TRBD2,CASSPYGAGALNTGELFF
TRBJ2-2,16,TRBV19,TRBD1,CASSHWTGTNTGELFF
TRBJ2-5,15,TRBV6-1,TRBD1,CASSERDRGGQTQYF
TRBJ2-3,16,TRBV6-1,TRBD2,CASSEGVAGYTDTQYF
TRBJ2-7,13,TRBV5-1,TRBD1,CASSLGTGDEQYF
TRBJ2-7,15,TRBV15,NA,CATSRARGQSYEQYF
TRBJ1-3,17,TRBV7-8,NA,CASSLFMVRGSGNTIYF